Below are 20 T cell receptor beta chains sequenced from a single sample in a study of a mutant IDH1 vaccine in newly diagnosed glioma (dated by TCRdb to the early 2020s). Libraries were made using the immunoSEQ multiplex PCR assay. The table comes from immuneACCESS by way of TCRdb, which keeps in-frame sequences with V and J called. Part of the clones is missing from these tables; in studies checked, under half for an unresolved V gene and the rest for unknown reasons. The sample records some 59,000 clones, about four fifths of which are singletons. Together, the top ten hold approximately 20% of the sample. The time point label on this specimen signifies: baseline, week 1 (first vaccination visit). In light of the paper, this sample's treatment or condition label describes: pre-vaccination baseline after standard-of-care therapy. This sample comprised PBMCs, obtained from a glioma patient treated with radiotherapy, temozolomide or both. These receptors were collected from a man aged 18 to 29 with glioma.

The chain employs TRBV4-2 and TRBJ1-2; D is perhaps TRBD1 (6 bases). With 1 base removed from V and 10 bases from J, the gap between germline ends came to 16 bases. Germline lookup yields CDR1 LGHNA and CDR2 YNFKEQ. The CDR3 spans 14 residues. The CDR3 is CASSQVAHRGDYTF. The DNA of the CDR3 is TGTGCCAGCAGCCAAGTGGCTCATAGGGGGGACTACACCTTC.

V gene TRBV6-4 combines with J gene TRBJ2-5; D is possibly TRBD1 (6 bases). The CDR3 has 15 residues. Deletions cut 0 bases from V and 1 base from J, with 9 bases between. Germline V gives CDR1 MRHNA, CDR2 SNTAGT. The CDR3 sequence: CASSDSGHPQETQYF. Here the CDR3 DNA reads TGTGCCAGCAGTGACTCGGGACATCCCCAAGAGACCCAGTACTTC.

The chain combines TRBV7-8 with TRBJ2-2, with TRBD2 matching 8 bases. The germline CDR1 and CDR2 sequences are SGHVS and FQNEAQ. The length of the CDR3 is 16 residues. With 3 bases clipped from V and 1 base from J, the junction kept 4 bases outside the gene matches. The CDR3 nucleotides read TGTGCCAGCAGCTTTACGGGACTAGGGAACACCGGGGAGCTGTTTTTT. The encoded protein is CASSFTGLGNTGELFF.

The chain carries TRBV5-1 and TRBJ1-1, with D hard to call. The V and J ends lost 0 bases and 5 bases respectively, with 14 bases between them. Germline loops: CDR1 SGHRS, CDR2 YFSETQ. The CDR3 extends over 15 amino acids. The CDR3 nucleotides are TGCGCCAGCAGCTTGGTAGTACTAAAAGGGACTGAAGCTTTCTTT. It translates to CASSLVVLKGTEAFF.

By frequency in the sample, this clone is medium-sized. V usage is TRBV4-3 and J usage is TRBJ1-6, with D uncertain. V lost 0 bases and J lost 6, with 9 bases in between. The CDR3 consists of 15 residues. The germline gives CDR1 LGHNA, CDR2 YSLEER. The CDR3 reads CASSQEGSSNSPLHF. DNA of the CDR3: TGCGCCAGCAGCCAAGAGGGTAGTAGTAATTCACCCCTCCACTTT.

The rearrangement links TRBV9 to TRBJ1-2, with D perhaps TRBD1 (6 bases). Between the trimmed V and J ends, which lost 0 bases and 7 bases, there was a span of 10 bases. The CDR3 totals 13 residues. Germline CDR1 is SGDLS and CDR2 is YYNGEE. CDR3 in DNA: TGTGCCAGCAGCGTAGGAGGGGGTAGTGGCTACACCTTC. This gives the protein CASSVGGGSGYTF.

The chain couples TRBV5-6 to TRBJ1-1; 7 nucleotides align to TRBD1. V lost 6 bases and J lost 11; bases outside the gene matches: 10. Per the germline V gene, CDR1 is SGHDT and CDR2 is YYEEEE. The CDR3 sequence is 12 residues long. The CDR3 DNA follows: TGTGCCAGCACCTTTTTGACAGGGCACGCTTTCTTT. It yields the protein CASTFLTGHAFF.

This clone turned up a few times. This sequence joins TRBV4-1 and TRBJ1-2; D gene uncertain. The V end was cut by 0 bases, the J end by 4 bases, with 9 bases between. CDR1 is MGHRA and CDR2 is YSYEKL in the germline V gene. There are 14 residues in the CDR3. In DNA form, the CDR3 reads TGCGCCAGCAGCCAAGATCCTTACTTCTATGGCTACACCTTC. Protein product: CASSQDPYFYGYTF.

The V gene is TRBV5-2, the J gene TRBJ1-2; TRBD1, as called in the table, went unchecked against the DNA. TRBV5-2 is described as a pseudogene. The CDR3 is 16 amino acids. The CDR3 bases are TGTGCCAGCAAAGGGGGACGAGAGTACGAGACCTATGGCTACACCTTC. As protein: CASKGGREYETYGYTF.

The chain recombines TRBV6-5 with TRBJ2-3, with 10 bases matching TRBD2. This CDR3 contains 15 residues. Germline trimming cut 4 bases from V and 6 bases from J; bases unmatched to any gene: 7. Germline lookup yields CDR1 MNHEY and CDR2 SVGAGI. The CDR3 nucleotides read TGTGCCAGCAGTTCGGGGGGACTAGCGTCCGATACGCAGTATTTT. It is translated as CASSSGGLASDTQYF.

The CDR3 DNA sequence: TGTGCCAGCAGTCCCAGACTAGCGGGTATATACAATGAGCAGTTCTTC. The encoded protein is CASSPRLAGIYNEQFF. This chain joins TRBV27 and TRBJ2-1; 10 bases align to TRBD2. The germline CDR1 and CDR2 sequences are MNHEY and SMNVEV (reference sequence). The CDR3 covers 16 residues. V dropped 5 bases and J dropped 4; count of bases not matched to a gene: 8.

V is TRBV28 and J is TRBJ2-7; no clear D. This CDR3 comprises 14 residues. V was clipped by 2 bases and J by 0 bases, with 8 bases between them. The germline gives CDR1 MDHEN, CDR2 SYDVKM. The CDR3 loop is CASSLLSSSYEQYF. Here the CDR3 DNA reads TGTGCCAGCAGTTTACTCTCCAGCTCCTACGAGCAGTACTTC.

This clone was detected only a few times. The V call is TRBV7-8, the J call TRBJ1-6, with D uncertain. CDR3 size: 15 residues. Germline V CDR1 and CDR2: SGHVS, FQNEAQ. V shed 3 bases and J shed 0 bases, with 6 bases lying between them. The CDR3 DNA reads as TGTGCCAGCAGCTTGGAGAGCTCCTATAATTCACCCCTCCACTTT. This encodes CASSLESSYNSPLHF.

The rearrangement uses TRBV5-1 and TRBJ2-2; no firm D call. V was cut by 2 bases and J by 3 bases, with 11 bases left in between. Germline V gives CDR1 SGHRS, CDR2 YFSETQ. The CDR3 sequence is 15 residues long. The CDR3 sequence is CASSFLEGHTGELFF. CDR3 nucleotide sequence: TGCGCCAGCAGCTTCCTAGAAGGTCACACCGGGGAGCTGTTTTTT.

The CDR3 DNA is TGTGCTAGTGGTTTGGTATATACCGAAAGCTACGAGCAGTACTTC. It specifies CASGLVYTESYEQYF. The chain recombines TRBV12-5 with TRBJ2-7; D unresolved. Germline CDR1 and CDR2: LGHNT and FRNRAP. Trimming cost V 0 bases and J 3 bases, with 12 bases left between them. The CDR3 is 15 amino acids.

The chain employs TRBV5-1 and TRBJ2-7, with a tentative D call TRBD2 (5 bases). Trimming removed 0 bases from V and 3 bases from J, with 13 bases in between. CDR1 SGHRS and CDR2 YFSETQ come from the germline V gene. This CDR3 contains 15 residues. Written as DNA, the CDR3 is TGCGCCAGCAGCTTGGCCGAAGGACGGGACTACGAGCAGTACTTC. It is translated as CASSLAEGRDYEQYF.

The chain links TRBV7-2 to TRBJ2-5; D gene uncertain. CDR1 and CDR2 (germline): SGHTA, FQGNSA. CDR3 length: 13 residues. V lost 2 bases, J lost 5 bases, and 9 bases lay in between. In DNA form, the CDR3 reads TGTGCCAGCAGCTTACAACTGGGCGAGACCCAGTACTTC. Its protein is CASSLQLGETQYF.

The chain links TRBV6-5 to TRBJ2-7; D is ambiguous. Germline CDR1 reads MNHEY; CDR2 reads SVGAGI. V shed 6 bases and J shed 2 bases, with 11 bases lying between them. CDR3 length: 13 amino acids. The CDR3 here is CASSGRLTYEQYF. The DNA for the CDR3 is TGTGCCAGCAGCGGGCGGTTAACCTACGAGCAGTACTTC.

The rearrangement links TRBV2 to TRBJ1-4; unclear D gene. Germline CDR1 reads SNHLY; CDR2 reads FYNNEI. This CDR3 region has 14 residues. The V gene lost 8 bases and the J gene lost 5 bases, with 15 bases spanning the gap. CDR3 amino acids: CASQRRHLNEKLFF. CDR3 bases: TGTGCCAGCCAGAGGCGGCATTTAAATGAAAAACTGTTTTTT. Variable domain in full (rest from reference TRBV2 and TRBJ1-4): EPEVTQTPSHQVTQMGQEVILRCVPISNHLYFYWYRQILGQKVEFLVSFYNNEISEKSEIFDDQFSVERPDGSNFTLKIRSTKLEDSAMYFCASQRRHLNEKLFFGSGTQLSVL.

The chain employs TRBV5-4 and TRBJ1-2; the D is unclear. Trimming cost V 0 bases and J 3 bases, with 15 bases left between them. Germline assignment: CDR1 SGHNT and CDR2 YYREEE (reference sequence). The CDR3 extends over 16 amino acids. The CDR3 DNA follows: TGTGCCAGCAGCTTGGCCGGCGGGCCGCCCGACTATGGCTACACCTTC. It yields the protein CASSLAGGPPDYGYTF.